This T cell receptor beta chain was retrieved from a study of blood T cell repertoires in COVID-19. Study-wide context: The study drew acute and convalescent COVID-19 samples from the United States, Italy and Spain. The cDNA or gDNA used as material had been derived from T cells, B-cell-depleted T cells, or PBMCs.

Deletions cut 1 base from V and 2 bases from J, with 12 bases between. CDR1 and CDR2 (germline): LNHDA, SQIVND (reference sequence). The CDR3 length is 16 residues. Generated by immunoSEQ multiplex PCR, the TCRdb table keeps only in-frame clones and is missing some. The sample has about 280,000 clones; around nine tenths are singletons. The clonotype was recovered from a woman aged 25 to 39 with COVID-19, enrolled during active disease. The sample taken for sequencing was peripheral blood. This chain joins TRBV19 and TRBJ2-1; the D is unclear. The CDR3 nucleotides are TGTGCCAGTAGTATAGGCGACACTTCTCCCTACAATGAGCAGTTCTTC. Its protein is CASSIGDTSPYNEQFF. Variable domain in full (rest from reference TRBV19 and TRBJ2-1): DGGITQSPKYLFRKEGQNVTLSCEQNLNHDAMYWYRQDPGQGLRLIYYSQIVNDFQKGDIAEGYSVSREKKESFPLTVTSAQKNPTAFYLCASSIGDTSPYNEQFFGPGTRLTVL.